This TCR beta chain was found in a study of blood T cell repertoires in COVID-19. Study-wide context: The United States, Italy and Spain were the sources of the acute and convalescent COVID-19 samples. Sources were T cells, B-cell-depleted T cells, or PBMCs; the material itself was cDNA or gDNA.

V was clipped by 3 bases and J by 5 bases; unmatched bases: 10. The CDR3 runs to 15 residues. Per germline, CDR1 MNHEY and CDR2 SMNVEV (reference sequence). Clones were sequenced by immunoSEQ multiplex PCR, and TCRdb holds only the in-frame ones, with some missing. Of 40,000 to 50,000 clones listed, about nine tenths were seen once; the top ten hold roughly 21%. The chain uses TRBV27 and TRBJ2-7, with 7 bases aligning to TRBD1. Sequencing was carried out using peripheral blood. The TCR was taken from a man aged 45-65 years with active COVID-19. The CDR3 loop is CASSLVTGSSNEQYF. The CDR3 coding sequence is TGTGCCAGCAGTTTGGTGACAGGGAGTTCCAACGAGCAGTACTTC.